This T cell receptor beta chain was sequenced in a study of identical twins. Findings and limits, study-wide: Cord blood's abundant beta clonotypes had fewer insertions, unlike memory repertoires. Possibly, invariant MAIT and iNKT cells partly confounded zero-insertion analyses.

A universal primer site arose from template switching, and cDNA bore unique molecular identifiers. TCRdb called the 5' RACE reads again in MiXCR, with one record for every CDR3 protein. The sample lists about 240,000 distinct CDR3 sequences; roughly 12% were seen once. The CDR3 contains 13 residues. Germline lookup yields CDR1 LGHDT and CDR2 YNNKEL (reference sequence). V was pared by 7 bases and J by 8 bases, with 8 bases of the junction left unmatched. This clonotype was detected a few times. What it binds is unknown. In addition, the sample was reused for a study of yellow fever vaccine responses in identical twins. That source notes: After vaccination, twins' T cell response reportedly seemed partly convergent, partly personalized.

The V and J genes are TRBV3-1 and TRBJ2-1; 7 bases fit TRBD1. The TCR originated in a young woman in good health. Source material: memory (CD45RO+) T cells sorted from blood. CDR3 in amino acids: CASNRQGTDEQFF. As DNA, the CDR3 is TGTGCCAGCAACCGACAGGGAACGGATGAGCAGTTCTTC.